This entry describes one TCR beta chain. The data stem from a study of blood T cell repertoires in COVID-19. Profiled with immunoSEQ multiplex PCR; TCRdb holds only in-frame clones, not every one. The sample shows 210,000 or so clones, about 76% of them seen only once. Germline lookup yields CDR1 GTSNPN and CDR2 SVGIG (reference sequence). Losses at the gene ends were 0 bases for V and 10 bases for J; bases not matched to a gene: 11. The CDR3 extends over 15 amino acids. Assignment of participants to cohorts was predicated upon participant-reported clinical history. This clonotype was obtained from a woman between 45 and 60 years old with acute COVID-19. The material sequenced was PBMCs or T cells enriched from blood (not recorded which). The V and J genes are TRBV30 and TRBJ2-1, with 8 bases lining up with TRBD1. The CDR3 protein is CAWSVRDRPLGEQFF. The CDR3 DNA sequence: TGTGCCTGGAGTGTACGGGACAGGCCCTTGGGAGAGCAGTTCTTC.